Listed below are T cell receptor beta chains from one sample, sequenced in a study of cytotoxic CD8 clonotypes in ibrutinib-treated CLL. The method was immunoSEQ multiplex PCR; TCRdb's version includes in-frame clones alone and lacks a portion of them. The table shows approximately 330,000 clones, with approximately 80% occurring only once. The sample in question was PBMCs, obtained before ibrutinib treatment. The origin of the receptors is a human donor with chronic lymphocytic leukemia. The CDR3 runs from the conserved cysteine through the conserved F or W. D genes are given only for firm matches. The size field is filled for only some rows; it gives once, few, many or a size class.

abundance	v_gene	j_gene	d_gene	CDR3aa	CDR3nt
-	TRBV7-2	TRBJ2-3	-	CASSASTPPQRYF	TGTGCCAGCAGCGCCTCGACTCCCCCCCAAAGGTATTTT
once	TRBV4-1	TRBJ1-2	-	CASSPNLEVLTNYGYTF	TGCGCCAGCAGCCCTAATCTGGAGGTCCTAACTAACTATGGCTACACCTTC
-	TRBV2	TRBJ1-2	-	CASSGQVYGYTF	TGTGCCAGCAGTGGACAGGTCTATGGCTACACCTTC
-	TRBV7-2	TRBJ2-3	-	CASSLENRRTDTQYF	TGTGCCAGCAGCTTGGAGAATAGGCGCACAGATACGCAGTATTTT
-	TRBV15	TRBJ2-3	-	CATSFGLSTDTQYF	TGTGCCACCAGCTTCGGACTGAGCACAGATACGCAGTATTTT
-	TRBV9	TRBJ2-7	TRBD2	CASSNGLAGLNEQYF	TGTGCCAGCAGCAACGGACTAGCGGGACTTAACGAGCAGTACTTC
-	TRBV27	TRBJ2-1	TRBD1	CASSLGFDFGTGVREQFF	TGTGCCAGCAGTTTAGGTTTTGATTTCGGGACAGGGGTAAGAGAGCAGTTCTTC
-	TRBV28	TRBJ2-5	-	CASSRVTAAKTQYF	TGTGCCAGCAGTAGGGTCACGGCGGCAAAGACCCAGTACTTC
-	TRBV11-1	TRBJ2-3	-	CASSIGTDTQYF	TGTGCCAGCAGCATTGGGACAGATACGCAGTATTTT
-	TRBV7-9	TRBJ1-2	TRBD1	CASSTGQGLYGYTF	TGTGCCAGCAGCACTGGACAGGGTCTCTATGGCTACACCTTC
-	TRBV10-3	TRBJ2-7	TRBD2	CAISGTSGSYEQYF	TGTGCCATCAGTGGGACTAGCGGGAGCTACGAGCAGTACTTC
-	TRBV9	TRBJ2-7	-	CASSVGHGVGQYF	TGTGCCAGCAGCGTCGGACACGGAGTAGGGCAGTACTTC
-	TRBV7-7	TRBJ2-1	TRBD1	CASSRGQGTYNEQFF	TGTGCCAGCAGCCGAGGACAGGGGACCTACAATGAGCAGTTCTTC
-	TRBV29-1	TRBJ2-7	TRBD2	CSVEKGTSGYYEQYF	TGCAGCGTTGAAAAAGGGACTAGCGGGTACTACGAGCAGTACTTC
-	TRBV4-1	TRBJ1-3	-	CASSQDKFPGNTIYF	TGCGCCAGCAGCCAAGATAAATTCCCTGGAAACACCATATATTTT
-	TRBV10-2	TRBJ2-7	-	CASTYGYEQYF	TGCGCCAGCACGTACGGGTACGAGCAGTACTTC
-	TRBV15	TRBJ2-7	-	CATSSGTGRSEQYF	TGTGCCACCAGCAGCGGAACAGGGCGGAGCGAGCAGTACTTC
few	TRBV19	TRBJ2-1	TRBD2	CASSTTSGRGNEQFF	TGTGCCAGTAGTACGACTAGCGGGAGAGGCAATGAGCAGTTCTTC
-	TRBV14	TRBJ2-7	-	CASSQSFRRAYEQYF	TGTGCCAGCAGCCAATCGTTTCGACGAGCCTACGAGCAGTACTTC
-	TRBV30	TRBJ2-2	TRBD2	CAWSSAGEYTGELFF	TGTGCCTGGAGCTCGGCGGGAGAATACACCGGGGAGCTGTTTTTT
-	TRBV18	TRBJ1-1	-	CASSPTGYTEAFF	TGTGCCAGCTCACCAACAGGATACACTGAAGCTTTCTTT
-	TRBV7-3	TRBJ2-3	-	CASSLLGYTDTQYF	TGTGCCAGCAGCTTACTAGGGTACACAGATACGCAGTATTTT
-	TRBV27	TRBJ2-7	-	CASRRGVAGYEQYF	TGTGCCAGCAGACGTGGGGTTGCGGGTTACGAGCAGTACTTC
-	TRBV7-7	TRBJ2-1	-	CASSFGTSGEQFF	TGTGCTAGCAGCTTTGGGACCTCCGGTGAGCAGTTCTTC
-	TRBV6-1	TRBJ1-1	TRBD1	CASRVTGDTEAFF	TGTGCCAGCAGGGTCACAGGGGACACTGAAGCTTTCTTT
-	TRBV13	TRBJ2-1	-	CASSLVWGNEQFF	TGTGCCAGCAGCTTAGTTTGGGGAAATGAGCAGTTCTTC
-	TRBV5-4	TRBJ2-5	-	CASSTQRRETQYF	TGTGCCAGCAGCACACAACGCCGGGAGACCCAGTACTTC
once	TRBV7-2	TRBJ2-3	-	CASSPDGKRTDTQYF	TGTGCCAGCAGCCCAGATGGAAAACGCACAGATACGCAGTATTTT
-	TRBV5-4	TRBJ2-7	-	CASSLFVTSYEQYF	TGTGCCAGCAGCTTGTTCGTCACCTCCTACGAGCAGTACTTC
-	TRBV4-3	TRBJ1-2	-	CASSQRGFYGYTF	TGCGCCAGCAGCCAGAGGGGTTTCTATGGCTACACCTTC
-	TRBV6-6	TRBJ1-3	-	CASRLGQGNTIYF	TGTGCCAGCAGACTTGGACAGGGAAACACCATATATTTT
-	TRBV9	TRBJ1-2	TRBD1	CASSVVPGQLIYGYTF	TGTGCCAGCAGCGTAGTACCGGGACAGCTGATCTATGGCTACACCTTC
-	TRBV9	TRBJ2-3	TRBD2	CASSFLAGGADTQYF	TGTGCCAGCTCGTTCTTAGCGGGAGGGGCAGATACGCAGTATTTT
-	TRBV29-1	TRBJ2-7	TRBD2	CSVSTRLAVPYEQYF	TGCAGCGTATCAACGCGGCTAGCGGTACCCTACGAGCAGTACTTC
-	TRBV2	TRBJ2-7	-	CASSEAAGVLLYEQYF	TGTGCCAGCAGTGAAGCGGCCGGGGTCCTCCTCTACGAGCAGTACTTC
-	TRBV18	TRBJ1-4	-	CASSPQYLEKLFF	TGTGCCAGCTCACCACAATACCTGGAAAAACTGTTTTTT
-	TRBV18	TRBJ2-2	-	CASSPRSSFRVGELFF	TGTGCCAGCTCCCCACGATCTAGTTTTCGCGTCGGGGAGCTGTTTTTT
few	TRBV4-1	TRBJ1-5	TRBD1	CASSQDEGTAYQPQHF	TGCGCCAGCAGCCAAGATGAAGGGACAGCCTATCAGCCCCAGCATTTT
-	TRBV7-7	TRBJ2-3	TRBD2	CASSPNSGRAQTDTQYF	TGTGCCAGCAGCCCTAATAGCGGGAGGGCGCAAACAGATACGCAGTATTTT
-	TRBV29-1	TRBJ2-3	TRBD2	CSVIPLAGEGTDTQYF	TGCAGCGTCATCCCCTTAGCGGGAGAGGGCACAGATACGCAGTATTTT
-	TRBV28	TRBJ1-4	-	CASSLTGVEELFF	TGTGCCAGCAGTTTGACGGGGGTTGAGGAACTGTTTTTT
-	TRBV4-2	TRBJ2-3	-	CASRRTLQTVTDTQYF	TGTGCCAGCAGGCGGACTCTTCAAACTGTCACAGATACGCAGTATTTT
-	TRBV6-5	TRBJ2-2	-	CASRKVVTGELFF	TGTGCCAGCAGAAAAGTAGTCACCGGGGAGCTGTTTTTT
-	TRBV7-6	TRBJ2-7	-	CASSLAGGLGEQYF	TGTGCCAGCAGCTTAGCCGGGGGGCTCGGCGAGCAGTACTTC
-	TRBV28	TRBJ1-2	-	CASRILQNTNYGYTF	TGTGCCAGCAGGATCCTCCAAAATACTAACTATGGCTACACCTTC
-	TRBV5-4	TRBJ2-1	TRBD2	CASSPRTSGGNEQFF	TGTGCCAGCAGCCCTCGGACTAGCGGGGGGAATGAGCAGTTCTTC
-	TRBV19	TRBJ1-4	-	CASSTRTINEKLFF	TGTGCCAGTAGTACCCGGACAATTAATGAAAAACTGTTTTTT
-	TRBV7-3	TRBJ1-1	-	CASSLVRKTEAFF	TGTGCCAGCAGCTTAGTCAGGAAAACTGAAGCTTTCTTT
-	TRBV7-2	TRBJ2-7	-	CASSLASGANYEQYF	TGTGCCAGCAGCTTAGCTTCAGGGGCTAACTACGAGCAGTACTTC
-	TRBV18	TRBJ1-2	-	CASSEGLVDYGYTF	TGTGCCAGCTCAGAGGGCCTGGTCGACTATGGCTACACCTTC
-	TRBV5-1	TRBJ2-7	TRBD2	CASRTTGLAGMYEQYF	TGCGCCAGCAGAACGACAGGGCTAGCGGGAATGTACGAGCAGTACTTC
-	TRBV29-1	TRBJ2-7	-	CSVAGTSYEQYF	TGCAGCGTTGCCGGAACCTCCTACGAGCAGTACTTC
-	TRBV20-1	TRBJ2-3	-	CSAGPADTQYF	TGCAGTGCTGGCCCAGCAGATACGCAGTATTTT
-	TRBV19	TRBJ2-7	-	CASSMSRDLQWQYF	TGTGCCAGTAGTATGAGCAGGGACCTCCAGTGGCAGTACTTC
-	TRBV6-6	TRBJ1-2	TRBD1	CASSRQGQGFRYGYTF	TGTGCCAGCAGCCGACAGGGGCAGGGGTTCCGGTATGGCTACACCTTC
-	TRBV4-3	TRBJ2-1	-	CASSQGYSISGHEQFF	TGCGCCAGCAGCCAAGGGTACTCCATTAGCGGTCATGAGCAGTTCTTC
-	TRBV28	TRBJ1-1	TRBD1	CASTARQGSYYTEAFF	TGTGCCAGCACCGCTAGACAGGGGTCCTATTACACTGAAGCTTTCTTT